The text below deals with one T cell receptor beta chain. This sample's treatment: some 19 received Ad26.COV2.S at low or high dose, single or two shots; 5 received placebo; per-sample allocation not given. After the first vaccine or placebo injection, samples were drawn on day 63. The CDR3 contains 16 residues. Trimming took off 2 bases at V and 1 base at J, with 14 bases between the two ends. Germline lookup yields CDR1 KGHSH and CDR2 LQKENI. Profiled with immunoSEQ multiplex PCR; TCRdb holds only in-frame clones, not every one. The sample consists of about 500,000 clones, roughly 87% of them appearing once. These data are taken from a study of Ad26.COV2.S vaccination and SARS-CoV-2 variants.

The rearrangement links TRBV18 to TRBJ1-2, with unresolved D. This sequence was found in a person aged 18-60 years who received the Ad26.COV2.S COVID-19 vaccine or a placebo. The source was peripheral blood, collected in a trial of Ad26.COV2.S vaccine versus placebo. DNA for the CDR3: TGTGCCAGCTCACCAATGTACGGAAAACTTAACTATGGCTACACCTTC. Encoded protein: CASSPMYGKLNYGYTF.